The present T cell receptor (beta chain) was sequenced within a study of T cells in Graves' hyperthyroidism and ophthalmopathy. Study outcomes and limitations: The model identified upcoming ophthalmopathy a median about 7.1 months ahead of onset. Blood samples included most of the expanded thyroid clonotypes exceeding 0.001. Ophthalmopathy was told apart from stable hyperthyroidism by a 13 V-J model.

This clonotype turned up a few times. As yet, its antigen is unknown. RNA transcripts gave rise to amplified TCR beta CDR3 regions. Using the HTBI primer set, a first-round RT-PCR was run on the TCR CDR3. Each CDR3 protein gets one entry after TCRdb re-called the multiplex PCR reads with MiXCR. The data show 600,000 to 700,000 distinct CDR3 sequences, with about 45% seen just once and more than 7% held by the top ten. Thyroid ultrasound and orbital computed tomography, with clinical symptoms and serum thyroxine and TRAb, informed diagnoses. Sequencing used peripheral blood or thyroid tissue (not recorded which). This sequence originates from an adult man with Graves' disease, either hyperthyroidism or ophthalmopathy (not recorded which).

CDR3 nucleotide sequence: TGTGCCAGCAGGCCCGGGACAGGGGCCAACGTCCTGACTTTC. Translating gives CASRPGTGANVLTF. This rearrangement joins TRBV2 to TRBJ2-6, with D tentatively TRBD1 (6 bases). Germline assignment: CDR1 SNHLY and CDR2 FYNNEI. The V gene lost 6 bases and the J gene lost 4 bases, with 10 bases spanning the gap. The CDR3 contains 14 residues.